This TCR beta chain stems from a study of cytomegalovirus exposure and HLA in healthy donors (dated by TCRdb to 2017 to 2019). In terms of the full investigation: An earlier analysis of some 620 of the donors reported 250 to 300 Gb of sequence data and 95 million to 140 million unique TCR beta sequences obtained from about 200 million T cells. Approximately 310 gigabases of sequencing data and tens of millions of unique TCR sequences were included in an early release covering roughly 600 HLA-typed donors. Among the approximately 400 genotyped donors, about 83% belonged to the genetic ancestry cluster associated with self-reported Caucasian donors. The study aimed to test whether cataloging public T cell receptors could reveal signatures of past pathogen exposure. The study used immunosequencing to profile the T cell repertoires of some 600 subjects and linked those repertoires to cytomegalovirus serostatus. In addition to the first cohort of approximately 650 subjects, a separate validation cohort of approximately 130 different subjects was used. The study combined high-throughput TCR immunosequencing, statistical association of individual TCRs with disease status, and machine learning to predict cytomegalovirus infection status. A later analysis re-examined previously published TCR beta repertoires from roughly 720 donors and added high-resolution HLA genotyping to investigate patterns of TCR occurrence. Rather than drawing on any new phenotypic data, the later analysis identified candidate immune exposures from TCR beta sequences and the way those sequences occurred across donors. An earlier analysis of fewer than 700 of the donors applied high-throughput TCR beta sequencing to assess whether each TCR beta V gene segment acted as functional or pseudogenic. Donor age, sex, ethnicity and CMV serostatus were collected together with the repertoire data. Genome-wide SNP genotypes for about three fifths of the roughly 670 donors were used in a later genetic analysis, which treated that subset as a discovery cohort. Every discovery cohort repertoire had been produced on one sequencing platform. Class I and class II HLA loci were covered by the typing at four-digit resolution. Typing coverage differed by locus: A, B, C, DRB1 and DQB1 were typed in roughly 620-630 donors, DQA1 in roughly 500, DPA1 in over 600, and DPB1 in around 490. Four to six DR-DQ haplotypes were handled as single units for association and clustering, since linkage in the cohort was strong. On average, around 200,000 unique TCR beta nucleotide sequences were sequenced per donor among more than 350 genotyped donors of the cohort, with roughly 18% of those sequences being non-productive.

The cohort was made up of hundreds of healthy bone marrow donors. At the time of sampling, every cohort member was nominally healthy, though immune exposures that went unrecorded were likely present. The donor tested CMV seropositive, placing the donor among the 250 to 350 seropositive members of the cohort. Every donor gave a peripheral blood sample, and the peripheral blood mononuclear cells from that sample were used for TCR beta sequencing. The Qiagen DNeasy Blood Extraction Kit was used to extract genomic DNA from the blood cell samples. Broader findings and caveats from the paper: In the study, around 150 TCR beta chains were listed as associated with cytomegalovirus. In both the original and validation cohorts, the classifier was reported to diagnose cytomegalovirus status with high specificity and sensitivity. In a later analysis, most CMV-associated TCR beta chains were found to appear HLA-restricted, with HLA associations seemingly driven largely by CMV exposure. The sequencing pipeline was judged likely to have produced a cluster of highly shared sequence variants as a technical artifact. A further reported finding was that TCR beta sequences accurately predicted the HLA-A and HLA-B alleles for most subjects in the first cohort. Because counts were too low, seventeen rarely observed V segments, including chromosome 9 orphons, were left out of the earlier analysis of over 550 of the donors. Because HLA typing was unavailable for some donors at each locus, only the typed subset was used in association tests. When HLA alleles, especially DR and DQ, strongly co-occurred, attributing TCR associations to individual alleles was difficult. Immune exposure information for the cohort was limited to CMV serostatus. In a later analysis, the rate of TCR association differed among HLA loci, with DRB1 alleles having the most associated TCRs and HLA-C alleles having the fewest. A later analysis found that HLA-associated TCR beta chains were more clonally expanded and had lower generation probabilities than equally common non-associated chains. A later analysis associated approximately 17,000 TCR beta sequences with specific HLA alleles at a false discovery rate of 0.05. According to the authors, the approach could potentially be generalized to other disease states and immunological phenotypes. In a later genetic analysis, fewer N-insertions in productive TCRs were reported among donors in an Asian-associated ancestry cluster than the approximately 670-donor mean. Most TCR sequences were observed very rarely across donors, whereas some public TCRs were present in many individuals. Linkage disequilibrium might explain the correlated functional status among segregating V segments, but an unknown experimental factor could not be excluded. In a later genetic analysis, a missense DCLRE1C variant was associated with V-gene and J-gene trimming of TCR beta chains, and the association was replicated in an independent cohort. Some IMGT-functional V segments, including TRBV6-2 and TRBV6-3, could not be told apart with the 87-base-pair reads, so those segments were excluded. In an earlier analysis of about 600 of the donors, most TCR beta V segments appeared in productive rearrangements about 87% or about 30% of the time, broadly matching IMGT annotations. In this cohort, only TCR beta chains were sequenced, and detectable features were limited by the absence of alpha or paired-chain data. A few of the identified cytomegalovirus-associated TCR beta chains were confirmed in vitro to be specific for cytomegalovirus antigens. The presence/absence analyses assumed that sequencing depth was roughly uniform across donors, and that assumption may not be true. According to a later analysis, parvovirus B19, influenza, CMV and Epstein-Barr virus appeared linked to several top co-occurrence clusters.

Libraries were built with the immunoSEQ multiplex PCR assay. For the multiplex PCR, a mixture combining 60 forward primers for TCR Vbeta segments and 13 reverse primers for TCR Jbeta segments was used. The CDR3 region of rearranged TCR beta genes was amplified from genomic DNA by a multiplex PCR assay. Amplified TCR beta libraries were sequenced as 87-base-pair reads on the Illumina HiSeq System. Processing in the source paper ran as follows. In a later analysis, some 80 million unique TCR beta chains were counted across the 500 to 850 repertoires, and approximately 11 million of these chains were shared by at least two donors. Raw reads were error-corrected and collapsed into unique sequences by a nearest-neighbor algorithm in which closely related sequences were merged to remove PCR and sequencing errors. CDR3 sequences were aligned to IMGT reference sequences to assign V, D and J gene segments. For a sequence to be retained, at least a six-nucleotide match to both a V gene segment and a J gene segment was required. Rearrangements were classified as productive when the CDR3 lacked stop codons and remained in frame with V and J, and all other rearrangements were classified as non-productive. Following IMGT convention, CDR3 was defined as the stretch from the second conserved V-encoded cysteine up to the conserved J-encoded phenylalanine. The earlier analysis of about 500 of the donors excluded sequences that lacked an unambiguous match to a single V gene segment. In an earlier analysis of roughly 500 of the donors, V segments were called functional above 56.7% productive rearrangements and were called segregating when the between-donor standard deviation exceeded 5%. To diagnose cytomegalovirus status from the catalog of TCR beta chain sequences, a statistical classification framework was built. In a later analysis, V and J genes were assigned by comparing TCR nucleotide sequences against IMGT/GENE-DB human TR gene sequences. A later analysis assigned CDR3 sequences and most-parsimonious VDJ recombination scenarios with the TCRdist pipeline. A later analysis defined each TCR beta chain by its CDR3 amino acid sequence plus V-gene family, and excluded reads lacking a unique V-gene family. To address suspected cross-contamination and a sequencing artifact, a later analysis removed over 500 highly shared, low-generation-probability nucleotide sequences. In a later analysis, a clonal expansion index for each public chain was calculated from normalized within-repertoire ranks of inferred template counts. In a later analysis, generation probabilities were computed using a VDJ recombination model fitted to out-of-frame rearrangements, and the results were checked against IGoR. In a later analysis, hypergeometric tests were used to score TCR-TCR, TCR-HLA and TCR-CMV co-occurrence, with a repertoire-size bias correction applied to TCR pairs. False discovery rates were estimated in a later analysis by permuting HLA or CMV assignments 20 times. In a later analysis, co-occurring TCRs were grouped using DBSCAN, and TCRdist sequence similarity was added for clustering within HLA-allele-positive subsets. For co-occurrence clustering, repertoires with fewer than 30,000 or more than 120,000 public chains were excluded, along with about five repertoires with anomalous nucleotide sharing. TCRdb mirrors the immuneACCESS table, restricted to in-frame sequences. Some clones are absent from its copies; in checked studies, under half trace to an unresolved V gene, and the reason for the others is unknown. That table supplies the V and J calls and clone size; D and trimming were determined from the DNA. For this sample the table gives some 100,000 clones, of which under 80% were detected only once. The leading ten clones occupy 4% of the sample.

From the cysteine through the phenylalanine, the CDR3 covers 17 amino acids. Here the CDR3 DNA is all that survives: 51 bases in frame from base 1. The V end gives up 7 bases and the J end 5 bases, leaving 14 bases in the junction not matched to a gene. Per the germline V gene (reference sequence), LNHDA is the CDR1 and SQIVND is the CDR2. This clone has a handful of counts. No antigen is known for it. No much larger clonotype is one base removed from it; base qualities were not supplied. This TCR was sampled from a woman aged 45-65 years in good health and CMV-seropositive. Source material: PBMCs. The sequence joins TRBV19 to TRBJ2-2; 9 junctional bases match TRBD1. The CDR3 sequence is CASNTQTGGISTGELFF. Read as DNA, the sequence is TGTGCCAGTAATACTCAGACAGGGGGAATCTCTACCGGGGAGCTGTTTTTT.